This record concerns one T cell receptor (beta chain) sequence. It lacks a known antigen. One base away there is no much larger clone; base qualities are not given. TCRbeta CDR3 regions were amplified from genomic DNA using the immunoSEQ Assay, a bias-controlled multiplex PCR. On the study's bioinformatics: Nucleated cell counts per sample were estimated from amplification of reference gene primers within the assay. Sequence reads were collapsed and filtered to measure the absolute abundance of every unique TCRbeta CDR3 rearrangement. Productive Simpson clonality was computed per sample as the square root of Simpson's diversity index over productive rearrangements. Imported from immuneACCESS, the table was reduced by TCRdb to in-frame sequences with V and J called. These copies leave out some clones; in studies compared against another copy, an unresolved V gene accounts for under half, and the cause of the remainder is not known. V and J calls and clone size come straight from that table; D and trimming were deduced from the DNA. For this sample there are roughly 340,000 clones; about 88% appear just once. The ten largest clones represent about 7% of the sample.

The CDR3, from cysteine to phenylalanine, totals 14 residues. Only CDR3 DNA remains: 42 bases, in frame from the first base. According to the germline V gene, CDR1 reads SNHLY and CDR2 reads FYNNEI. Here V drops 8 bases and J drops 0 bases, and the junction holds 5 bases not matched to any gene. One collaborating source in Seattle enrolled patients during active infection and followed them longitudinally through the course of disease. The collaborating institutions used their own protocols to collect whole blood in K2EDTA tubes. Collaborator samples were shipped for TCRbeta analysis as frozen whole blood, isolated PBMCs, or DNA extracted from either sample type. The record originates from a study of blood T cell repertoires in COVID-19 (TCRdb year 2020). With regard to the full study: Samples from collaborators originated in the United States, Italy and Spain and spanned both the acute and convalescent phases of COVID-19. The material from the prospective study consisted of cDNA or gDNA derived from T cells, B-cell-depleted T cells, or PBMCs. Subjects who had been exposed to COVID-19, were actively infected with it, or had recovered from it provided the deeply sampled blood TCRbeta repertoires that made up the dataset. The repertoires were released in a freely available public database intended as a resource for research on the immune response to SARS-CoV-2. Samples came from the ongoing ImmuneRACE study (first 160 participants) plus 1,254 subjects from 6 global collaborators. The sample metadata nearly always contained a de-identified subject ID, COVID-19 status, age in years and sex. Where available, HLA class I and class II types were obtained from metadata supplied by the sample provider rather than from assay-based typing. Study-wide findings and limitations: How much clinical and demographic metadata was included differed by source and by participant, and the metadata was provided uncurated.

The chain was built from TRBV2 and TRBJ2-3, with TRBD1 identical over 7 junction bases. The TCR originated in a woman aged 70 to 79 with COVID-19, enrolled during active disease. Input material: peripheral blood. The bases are TGTGCCAGCGACAGGGCGTTAAGCACAGATACGCAGTATTTT. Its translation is CASDRALSTDTQYF.